The text below deals with one T cell receptor (beta chain). Its antigen specificity is not known. There are no base qualities to consult, and no much larger clone falls within one base. This entry belongs to a study of T-cell reconstitution after alpha-beta-depleted transplantation in children (dated by TCRdb to 2016 to 2018). Describing the broader study: Using TCR repertoire profiling, the study followed T-cell immune reconstitution in a quantitative way in children after TCRalphabeta/CD19-depleted allogeneic hematopoietic cell transplantation.

The library was made by PCR. TCRdb shows the sequencer as Illumina HiSeq 2500. To normalize quantification of the TCRbeta repertoire, the TCR libraries were built with molecular barcoding that relied on unique molecular identifiers. TCRdb applied fastp at Q25 and MiXCR to the public reads, then kept only in-frame beta chains. CDR3 protein duplicates are merged, each entry listing the most common genes and DNA. Present in this sample are a few hundred thousand distinct CDR3 sequences, approximately 9.5% of which were seen just once. About 6% of the sample comes from the top ten. CDR1 and CDR2 are drawn from the germline V gene (reference sequence): SGHKS, YYEKEE. V and J are truncated by 3 bases and 0 bases respectively, leaving an intervening sequence of 9 bases. The CDR3 holds 15 amino acids from the cysteine to the phenylalanine. This entry keeps only the CDR3 DNA: 45 bases, framed from base 1.

The chain joins TRBV5-5 to TRBJ1-4, with the D gene call left open. The sequence derives from a human donor who donated a stem cell graft to a child with acute lymphoblastic leukemia. The sequences come from PBMCs from the stem cell graft donor, collected from the stem cell graft. The CDR3 protein: CASSSPGTTNEKLFF. In nucleotides, the sequence is TGTGCCAGCAGCTCCCCGGGGACAACTAATGAAAAACTGTTTTTT. Extended through the reference TRBV5-5 and TRBJ1-4 proteins, this CDR3 yields the full variable domain: DAGVTQSPTHLIKTRGQQVTLRCSPISGHKSVSWYQQVLGQGPQFIFQYYEKEERGRGNFPDRFSARQFPNYSSELNVNALLLGDSALYLCASSSPGTTNEKLFFGSGTQLSVL.